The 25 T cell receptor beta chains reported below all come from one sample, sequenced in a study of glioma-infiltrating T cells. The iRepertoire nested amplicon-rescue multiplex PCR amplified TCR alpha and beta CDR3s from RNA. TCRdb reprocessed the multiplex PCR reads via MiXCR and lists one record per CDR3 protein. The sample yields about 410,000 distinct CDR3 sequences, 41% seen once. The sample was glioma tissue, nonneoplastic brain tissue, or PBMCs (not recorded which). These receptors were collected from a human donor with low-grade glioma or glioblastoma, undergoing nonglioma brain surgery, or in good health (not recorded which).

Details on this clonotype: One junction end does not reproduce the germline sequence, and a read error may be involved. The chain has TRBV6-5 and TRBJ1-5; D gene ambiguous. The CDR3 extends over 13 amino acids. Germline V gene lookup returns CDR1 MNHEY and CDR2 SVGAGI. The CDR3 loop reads CASSFAPPPPQHF. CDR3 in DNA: TGTGCCAGCAGTTTCGCCCCCCCCCCCCCCCAGCATTTC.

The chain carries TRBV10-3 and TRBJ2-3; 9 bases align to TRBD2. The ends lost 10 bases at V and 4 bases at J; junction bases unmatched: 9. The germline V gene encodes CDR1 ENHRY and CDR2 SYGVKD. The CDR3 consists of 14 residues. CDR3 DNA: TGTGCCACCCAGGCGGCGGGAGGGGCAGATACGCAGTATTTT. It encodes CATQAAGGADTQYF.

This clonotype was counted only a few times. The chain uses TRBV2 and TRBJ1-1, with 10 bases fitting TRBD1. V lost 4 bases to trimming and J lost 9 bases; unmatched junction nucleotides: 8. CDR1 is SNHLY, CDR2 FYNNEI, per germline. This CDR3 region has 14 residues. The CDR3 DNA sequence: TGTGCCAGCAGTGTTGGGACAGGGGACACCAAAGCTTTCTTT. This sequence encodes CASSVGTGDTKAFF.

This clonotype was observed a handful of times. DNA of the CDR3: TGTGCTACGCGGCGGTACAATGAGCAGTTCTTC. This sequence encodes CATRRYNEQFF. This chain links TRBV2 with TRBJ2-1; D remains unclear. This CDR3 region has 11 residues. In germline, CDR1 is SNHLY, CDR2 FYNNEI.

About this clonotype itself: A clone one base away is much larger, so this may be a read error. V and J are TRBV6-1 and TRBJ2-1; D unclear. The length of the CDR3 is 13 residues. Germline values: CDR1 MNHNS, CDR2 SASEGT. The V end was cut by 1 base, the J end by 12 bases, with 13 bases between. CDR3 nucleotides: TGTGCCAGCAGTGAAGTTTCCCGTGGAGTGCAGTTCTTC. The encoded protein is CASSEVSRGVQFF.

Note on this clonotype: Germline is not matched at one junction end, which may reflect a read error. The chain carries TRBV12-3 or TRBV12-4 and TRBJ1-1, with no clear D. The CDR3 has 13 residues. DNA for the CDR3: TGTGCCAGCAGTTTAGGGCAGGTCGCTGAAGCTCTCTTT. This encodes CASSLGQVAEALF.

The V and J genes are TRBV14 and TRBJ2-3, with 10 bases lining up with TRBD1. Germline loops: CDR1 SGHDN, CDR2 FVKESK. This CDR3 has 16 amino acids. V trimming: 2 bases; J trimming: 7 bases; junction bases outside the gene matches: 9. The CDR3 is CASSQLPGQGSNTQYF. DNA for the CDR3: TGTGCCAGCAGCCAACTCCCGGGACAGGGGTCGAATACGCAGTATTTT.

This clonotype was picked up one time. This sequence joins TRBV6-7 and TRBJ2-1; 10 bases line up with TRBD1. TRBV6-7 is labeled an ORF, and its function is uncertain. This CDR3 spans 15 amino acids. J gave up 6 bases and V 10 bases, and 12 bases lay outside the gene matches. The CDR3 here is CAILPMGDRGNEQFF. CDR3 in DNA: TGTGCCATTCTCCCAATGGGGGACAGGGGCAATGAGCAGTTCTTC.

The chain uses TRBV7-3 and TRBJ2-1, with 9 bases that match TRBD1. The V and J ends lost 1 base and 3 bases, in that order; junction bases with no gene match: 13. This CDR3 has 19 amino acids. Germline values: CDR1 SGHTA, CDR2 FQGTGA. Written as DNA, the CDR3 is TGTGCCAGCAGCTTAATACCTCATCAGACAGGGGGGTACTACAATGAGCAGTTCTTC. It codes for CASSLIPHQTGGYYNEQFF.

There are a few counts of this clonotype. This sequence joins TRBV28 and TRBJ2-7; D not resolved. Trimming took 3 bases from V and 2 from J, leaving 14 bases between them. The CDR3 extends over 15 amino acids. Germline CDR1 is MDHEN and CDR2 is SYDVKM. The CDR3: CASSLRTAVAYEQYF. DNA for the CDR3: TGTGCCAGCAGTTTGCGGACGGCAGTAGCCTACGAGCAGTACTTC.

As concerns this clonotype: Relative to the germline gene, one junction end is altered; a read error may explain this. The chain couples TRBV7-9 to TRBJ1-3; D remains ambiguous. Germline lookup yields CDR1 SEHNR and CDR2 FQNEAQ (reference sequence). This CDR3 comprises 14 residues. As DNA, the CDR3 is TGTGCCAGCAGCTCTGCCCGCTCTGCAAACACCATATATTTT. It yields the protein CASSSARSANTIYF. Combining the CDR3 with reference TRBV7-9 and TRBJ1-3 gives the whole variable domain DTGVSQNPRHKITKRGQNVTFRCDPISEHNRLYWYRQTLGQGPEFLTYFQNEAQLEKSRLLSDRFSAERPKGSFSTLEIQRTEQGDSAMYLCASSSARSANTIYFGEGSWLTVV.

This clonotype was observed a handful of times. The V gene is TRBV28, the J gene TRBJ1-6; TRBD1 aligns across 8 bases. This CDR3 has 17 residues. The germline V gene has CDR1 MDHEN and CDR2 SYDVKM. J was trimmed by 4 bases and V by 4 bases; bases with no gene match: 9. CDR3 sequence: CASSSDRVTGYNSPLHF. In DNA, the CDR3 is TGTGCCAGCAGTTCGGACAGGGTGACTGGATATAATTCACCCCTCCACTTT.

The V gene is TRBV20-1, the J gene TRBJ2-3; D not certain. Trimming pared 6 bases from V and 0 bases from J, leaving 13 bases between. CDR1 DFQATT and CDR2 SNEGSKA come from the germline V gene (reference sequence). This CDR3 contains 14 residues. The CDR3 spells CSATALRSTDTQYF. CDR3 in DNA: TGCAGTGCCACCGCCTTGCGGAGCACAGATACGCAGTATTTT.

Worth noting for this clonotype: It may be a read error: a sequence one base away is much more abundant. CDR3 nucleotides: TGTGCCACCAGCAGAGATGGCAGGGGAAGTTACAATGAGCAGTCCTTC. Its protein is CATSRDGRGSYNEQSF. This sequence joins TRBV15 and TRBJ2-1; tentatively, D is TRBD1 (6 bases). Germline CDR1 and CDR2: LNHNV and YYDKDF (reference sequence). The CDR3 length is 16 residues.

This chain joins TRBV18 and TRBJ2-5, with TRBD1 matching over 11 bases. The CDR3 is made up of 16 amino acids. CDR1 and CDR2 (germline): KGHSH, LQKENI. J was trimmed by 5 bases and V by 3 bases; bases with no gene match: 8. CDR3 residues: CASSPTTGTGGETQYF. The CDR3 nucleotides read TGTGCCAGCTCACCCACAACCGGGACAGGGGGGGAGACCCAGTACTTC.

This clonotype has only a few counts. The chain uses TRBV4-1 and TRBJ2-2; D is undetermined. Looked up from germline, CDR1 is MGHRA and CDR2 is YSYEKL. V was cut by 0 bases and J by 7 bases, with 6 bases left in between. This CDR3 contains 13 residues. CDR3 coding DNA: TGCGCCAGCAGCCAAGACCCTCGCGGGGAGCTGTTTTTT. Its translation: CASSQDPRGELFF.

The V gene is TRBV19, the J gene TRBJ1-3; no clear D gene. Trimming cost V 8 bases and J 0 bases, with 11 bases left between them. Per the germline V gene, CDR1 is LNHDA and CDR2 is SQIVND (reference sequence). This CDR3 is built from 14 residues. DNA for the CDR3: TGTGCCAGTGGCCTGAGACACTCTGGAAACACCATATATTTT. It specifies CASGLRHSGNTIYF.

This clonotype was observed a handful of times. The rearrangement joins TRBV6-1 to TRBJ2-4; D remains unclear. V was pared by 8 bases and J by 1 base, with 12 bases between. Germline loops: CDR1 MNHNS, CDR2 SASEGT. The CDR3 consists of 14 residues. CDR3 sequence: CASGNYLAKNIQYF. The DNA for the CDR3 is TGTGCCAGCGGGAATTATCTGGCCAAAAACATTCAGTACTTC.

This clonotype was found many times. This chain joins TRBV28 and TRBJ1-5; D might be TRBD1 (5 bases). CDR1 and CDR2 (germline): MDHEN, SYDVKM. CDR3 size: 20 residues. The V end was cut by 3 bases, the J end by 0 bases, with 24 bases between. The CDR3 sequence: CASSFGVGGSRAYSNQPQHF. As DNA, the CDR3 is TGTGCCAGCAGTTTTGGGGTAGGAGGGTCCAGGGCCTATAGCAATCAGCCCCAGCATTTT.

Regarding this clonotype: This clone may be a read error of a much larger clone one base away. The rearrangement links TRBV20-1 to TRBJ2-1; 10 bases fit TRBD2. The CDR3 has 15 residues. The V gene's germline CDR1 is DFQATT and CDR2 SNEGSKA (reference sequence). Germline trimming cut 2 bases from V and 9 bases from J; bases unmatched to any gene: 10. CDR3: CSARRRASGSFEQFF. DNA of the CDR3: TGCAGTGCTAGACGTAGGGCTAGCGGGAGCTTTGAGCAGTTCTTC.

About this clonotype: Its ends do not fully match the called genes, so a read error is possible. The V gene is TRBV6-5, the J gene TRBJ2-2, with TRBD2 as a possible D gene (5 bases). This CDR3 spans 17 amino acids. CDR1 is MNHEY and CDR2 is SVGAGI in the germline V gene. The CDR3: CASSFLMSAVSTGEMFF. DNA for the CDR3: TGTGCCAGCAGTTTCCTGATGTCGGCCGTAAGCACCGGGGAGATGTTTTTT.

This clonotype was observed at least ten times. CDR3 DNA sequence: TGCAGTACCACTCGGGGGGGAGACCACGAGCAGTACTTC. Translation gives CSTTRGGDHEQYF. The genes are TRBV20-1 and TRBJ2-7; 8 bases map to TRBD2. V was clipped by 8 bases and J by 5 bases; unmatched bases: 11. Germline V CDR1 and CDR2: DFQATT, SNEGSKA (reference sequence). This CDR3 has 13 amino acids.

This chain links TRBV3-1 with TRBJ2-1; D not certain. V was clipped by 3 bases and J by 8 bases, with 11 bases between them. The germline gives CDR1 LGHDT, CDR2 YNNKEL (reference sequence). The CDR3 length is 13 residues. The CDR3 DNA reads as TGTGCCAGCAGCCAGGGCTCTTTCGATGAGCAGTTCTTC. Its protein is CASSQGSFDEQFF.

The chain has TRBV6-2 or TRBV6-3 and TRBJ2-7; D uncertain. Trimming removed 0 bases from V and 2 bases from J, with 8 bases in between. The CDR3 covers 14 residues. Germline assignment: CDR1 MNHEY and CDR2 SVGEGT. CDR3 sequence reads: CASSYSLVTYEQYF. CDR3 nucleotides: TGTGCCAGCAGTTACTCCCTAGTTACCTACGAGCAGTACTTC.

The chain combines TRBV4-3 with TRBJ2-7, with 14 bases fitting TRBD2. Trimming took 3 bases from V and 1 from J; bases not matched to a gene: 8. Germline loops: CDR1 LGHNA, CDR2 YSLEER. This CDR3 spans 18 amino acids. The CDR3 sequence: CASSQGKTSGRVSYEQYF. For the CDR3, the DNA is TGCGCCAGCAGCCAGGGAAAGACTAGCGGGAGGGTTTCCTACGAGCAGTACTTC.